The text below deals with one T cell receptor (beta chain). As it was prepared, the TCRbeta library received unique molecular identifiers. MiXCR, applied by TCRdb to the PCR reads, yields one record per CDR3 protein. This sample has hundreds of thousands of distinct CDR3 sequences, with approximately 10% found just once. The data belong to a study of T-cell reconstitution after alpha-beta-depleted transplantation in children. V shed 3 bases and J 6 bases; nucleotides not matched to a gene: 1. The CDR3 sequence is 15 residues long. Per the germline V gene, CDR1 is SGHTA and CDR2 is FQGNSA. The chain uses TRBV7-2 and TRBJ2-3, with 15 bases lining up with TRBD2. The input for sequencing was PBMCs from the stem cell graft donor, taken from the stem cell graft. This TCR came from a human donor who donated a stem cell graft to a child with acute myeloid leukemia. The CDR3 coding sequence is TGTGCCAGCAGCTTCGGGACTAGCGGGGGGGATACGCAGTATTTT. This translates into CASSFGTSGGDTQYF.